This is a list of T cell receptor beta chains from one sample in a study of shared clonotypes between healthy human individuals. Method: immunoSEQ multiplex PCR; TCRdb's copy keeps in-frame clones and lacks some. The repertoire holds fewer than 850,000 clones, with 90% to 98% as singletons. Sequencing was done on a sample of naive CD8+ T cells sorted from blood. All receptors derive from a man aged 25-40 years in good health. Both conserved end residues are part of each CDR3. The order of the fields is clone size, D gene, J gene, V gene, CDR3 protein, CDR3 DNA. A D gene is named only where the DNA matches it firmly. The size field is filled for only some rows; it gives once, few, many or a size class.

clone_size: -
d_call: TRBD1
j_call: TRBJ1-1
v_call: TRBV28
cdr3_aa: CASTRTGALNTEAFF
cdr3_nt: TGTGCCAGCACTCGGACAGGGGCATTGAACACTGAAGCTTTCTTT

clone_size: -
d_call: -
j_call: TRBJ2-1
v_call: TRBV10-3
cdr3_aa: CAISESILNEQFF
cdr3_nt: TGTGCCATCAGTGAGTCGATCCTCAATGAGCAGTTCTTC

clone_size: once
d_call: -
j_call: TRBJ1-2
v_call: TRBV4-3
cdr3_aa: CASSQGGRGYGYTF
cdr3_nt: TGCGCCAGCAGCCAAGGAGGACGGGGGTACGGCTACACCTTC

clone_size: -
d_call: -
j_call: TRBJ2-3
v_call: TRBV15
cdr3_aa: CATSGYRYDTQYF
cdr3_nt: TGTGCCACCAGCGGGTACAGATACGATACGCAGTATTTT

clone_size: -
d_call: TRBD2
j_call: TRBJ2-7
v_call: TRBV28
cdr3_aa: CASRTSGLSYEQYF
cdr3_nt: TGTGCCAGTCGAACTAGCGGGCTATCCTACGAGCAGTACTTC

clone_size: -
d_call: -
j_call: TRBJ2-1
v_call: TRBV2
cdr3_aa: CASSYSDLVEQFF
cdr3_nt: TGTGCCAGCAGCTATTCGGACTTGGTTGAGCAGTTCTTC

clone_size: -
d_call: TRBD2
j_call: TRBJ2-1
v_call: TRBV7-7
cdr3_aa: CASSRGAGTPYNEQFF
cdr3_nt: TGTGCCAGCAGCAGAGGAGCGGGGACCCCCTACAATGAGCAGTTCTTC

clone_size: -
d_call: -
j_call: TRBJ2-6
v_call: TRBV27
cdr3_aa: CASSPFLATGANVLTF
cdr3_nt: TGTGCCAGCAGTCCTTTCCTAGCGACTGGGGCCAACGTCCTGACTTTC

clone_size: -
d_call: TRBD2
j_call: TRBJ2-7
v_call: TRBV7-8
cdr3_aa: CASSRLAGGPKQYF
cdr3_nt: TGTGCCAGCAGCCGACTAGCGGGAGGGCCAAAGCAGTACTTC

clone_size: -
d_call: TRBD1
j_call: TRBJ2-7
v_call: TRBV27
cdr3_aa: CASSWGQGGHNEQYF
cdr3_nt: TGTGCCAGCAGTTGGGGACAGGGAGGGCACAACGAGCAGTACTTC

clone_size: -
d_call: -
j_call: TRBJ1-5
v_call: TRBV25-1
cdr3_aa: CASRRTENQPQHF
cdr3_nt: TGTGCCAGCAGAAGGACGGAGAATCAGCCCCAGCATTTT

clone_size: once
d_call: TRBD1
j_call: TRBJ2-7
v_call: TRBV28
cdr3_aa: CASRNPTRQGAGEQYF
cdr3_nt: TGTGCCAGCAGAAACCCTACTCGGCAGGGGGCGGGCGAGCAGTACTTC

clone_size: -
d_call: -
j_call: TRBJ1-4
v_call: TRBV11-2
cdr3_aa: CASSGGTRLLSNEKLFF
cdr3_nt: TGTGCCAGCAGCGGCGGGACCCGTCTTCTGAGTAATGAAAAACTGTTTTTT

clone_size: -
d_call: -
j_call: TRBJ2-7
v_call: TRBV28
cdr3_aa: CASSSSNEQYF
cdr3_nt: TGTGCCAGCAGCTCCTCTAATGAGCAGTACTTC

clone_size: few
d_call: TRBD1
j_call: TRBJ2-7
v_call: TRBV27
cdr3_aa: CASSRGREQYF
cdr3_nt: TGTGCCAGCAGTAGGGGGCGCGAGCAGTACTTC

clone_size: -
d_call: -
j_call: TRBJ2-1
v_call: TRBV27
cdr3_aa: CASSLFGAYNEQFF
cdr3_nt: TGTGCCAGCAGTTTATTCGGGGCATACAATGAGCAGTTCTTC

clone_size: -
d_call: -
j_call: TRBJ2-7
v_call: TRBV29-1
cdr3_aa: CSVEDKYYEQYF
cdr3_nt: TGCAGCGTTGAGGACAAGTACTACGAGCAGTACTTC

clone_size: -
d_call: -
j_call: TRBJ2-2
v_call: TRBV4-1
cdr3_aa: CASSQVQLEGAVTGELFF
cdr3_nt: TGCGCCAGCAGCCAAGTCCAACTGGAGGGCGCGGTCACCGGGGAGCTGTTTTTT

clone_size: once
d_call: -
j_call: TRBJ2-6
v_call: TRBV4-1
cdr3_aa: CASSRLWPDTGTSKSGANVLTF
cdr3_nt: TGCGCCAGCAGCCGTCTTTGGCCGGATACCGGGACCTCGAAGAGTGGGGCCAACGTCCTGACTTTC

clone_size: -
d_call: -
j_call: TRBJ2-7
v_call: TRBV28
cdr3_aa: CASSWDRVTSGKDEQYF
cdr3_nt: TGTGCCAGCAGTTGGGACAGGGTAACTAGCGGGAAAGACGAGCAGTACTTC

clone_size: -
d_call: TRBD1
j_call: TRBJ2-7
v_call: TRBV7-8
cdr3_aa: CASSSTPGGQGANYEQYF
cdr3_nt: TGTGCCAGCAGCTCAACCCCAGGCGGACAGGGGGCGAACTACGAGCAGTACTTC

clone_size: once
d_call: TRBD1
j_call: TRBJ2-3
v_call: TRBV7-8
cdr3_aa: CASSLDPRDSTDTQYF
cdr3_nt: TGTGCCAGCAGCTTGGATCCCCGGGACAGTACAGATACGCAGTATTTT

clone_size: -
d_call: TRBD1
j_call: TRBJ2-7
v_call: TRBV9
cdr3_aa: CASSPRQGPNEQYF
cdr3_nt: TGTGCCAGCAGCCCCCGACAGGGGCCTAACGAGCAGTACTTC

clone_size: -
d_call: -
j_call: TRBJ2-6
v_call: TRBV2
cdr3_aa: CASSEAPTGPGANVLTF
cdr3_nt: TGTGCCAGCAGTGAAGCGCCAACGGGGCCTGGGGCCAACGTCCTGACTTTC

clone_size: -
d_call: TRBD2
j_call: TRBJ2-1
v_call: TRBV28
cdr3_aa: CASSLGLAELSYNEQFF
cdr3_nt: TGTGCCAGCAGTTTAGGGCTAGCGGAACTTTCCTACAATGAGCAGTTCTTC

clone_size: -
d_call: -
j_call: TRBJ2-7
v_call: TRBV11-2
cdr3_aa: CASSLFDHYEQYF
cdr3_nt: TGTGCCAGCAGCTTATTCGACCACTACGAGCAGTACTTC

clone_size: -
d_call: -
j_call: TRBJ1-1
v_call: TRBV9
cdr3_aa: CASSAMDSLNTEAFF
cdr3_nt: TGTGCCAGCAGCGCCATGGACAGCCTGAACACTGAAGCTTTCTTT

clone_size: -
d_call: -
j_call: TRBJ2-1
v_call: TRBV7-9
cdr3_aa: CASSPLALPDNEQFF
cdr3_nt: TGTGCCAGCAGCCCCCTAGCCCTGCCTGACAATGAGCAGTTCTTC

clone_size: once
d_call: TRBD2
j_call: TRBJ2-5
v_call: TRBV2
cdr3_aa: CASFLPASGRYSRETQYF
cdr3_nt: TGTGCCTCCTTTCTCCCAGCTAGCGGGAGGTACTCCAGGGAGACCCAGTACTTC

clone_size: -
d_call: TRBD1
j_call: TRBJ2-2
v_call: TRBV11-2
cdr3_aa: CASSSPNKRQGAFTGELFF
cdr3_nt: TGTGCCAGCAGCTCACCGAATAAAAGACAGGGGGCTTTTACCGGGGAGCTGTTTTTT

clone_size: -
d_call: -
j_call: TRBJ2-1
v_call: TRBV29-1
cdr3_aa: CSVEPSDSPDEQFF
cdr3_nt: TGCAGCGTTGAACCATCGGACAGCCCCGATGAGCAGTTCTTC

clone_size: -
d_call: -
j_call: TRBJ2-7
v_call: TRBV28
cdr3_aa: CASRPTGEEVEQYF
cdr3_nt: TGTGCCAGCAGACCTACAGGGGAGGAAGTCGAGCAGTACTTC

clone_size: -
d_call: -
j_call: TRBJ2-5
v_call: TRBV7-9
cdr3_aa: CASSPWSARETQYF
cdr3_nt: TGTGCCAGCAGCCCTTGGTCAGCTCGGGAGACCCAGTACTTC

clone_size: -
d_call: -
j_call: TRBJ2-7
v_call: TRBV15
cdr3_aa: CATSVADWLHEQYF
cdr3_nt: TGTGCCACCAGCGTCGCAGACTGGCTCCACGAGCAGTACTTC

clone_size: -
d_call: TRBD2
j_call: TRBJ2-3
v_call: TRBV9
cdr3_aa: CASSVATSGRAGYTQYF
cdr3_nt: TGTGCCAGCAGCGTAGCAACTAGCGGGAGGGCCGGGTATACGCAGTATTTT

clone_size: -
d_call: -
j_call: TRBJ2-1
v_call: TRBV7-6
cdr3_aa: CASSGAPGMNEQFF
cdr3_nt: TGTGCCAGCAGTGGGGCGCCCGGGATGAATGAGCAGTTCTTC

clone_size: once
d_call: -
j_call: TRBJ2-1
v_call: TRBV20-1
cdr3_aa: CSAFSSNEQFF
cdr3_nt: TGCAGTGCTTTTAGCTCGAATGAGCAGTTCTTC

clone_size: -
d_call: -
j_call: TRBJ1-2
v_call: TRBV4-1
cdr3_aa: CASSPWFGGADGYTF
cdr3_nt: TGCGCCAGCAGCCCATGGTTTGGGGGCGCGGATGGCTACACCTTC

clone_size: -
d_call: -
j_call: TRBJ2-1
v_call: TRBV4-1
cdr3_aa: CASSQDSDGANNEQFF
cdr3_nt: TGCGCCAGCAGCCAAGATAGTGACGGGGCTAACAATGAGCAGTTCTTC

clone_size: -
d_call: -
j_call: TRBJ2-1
v_call: TRBV7-9
cdr3_aa: CASSLVETPHRGEQFF
cdr3_nt: TGTGCCAGCAGCTTAGTTGAGACACCCCATCGCGGTGAGCAGTTCTTC

clone_size: once
d_call: TRBD1
j_call: TRBJ1-2
v_call: TRBV30
cdr3_aa: CAWSPGQGVKGYTF
cdr3_nt: TGTGCCTGGTCTCCGGGACAGGGGGTGAAAGGCTACACCTTC

clone_size: once
d_call: TRBD2
j_call: TRBJ2-3
v_call: TRBV7-9
cdr3_aa: CASSTDELTSATADTQYF
cdr3_nt: TGTGCCAGCAGCACCGACGAACTTACTAGCGCCACTGCAGATACGCAGTATTTT

clone_size: -
d_call: TRBD2
j_call: TRBJ2-4
v_call: TRBV9
cdr3_aa: CASSDDIAGAKNIQYF
cdr3_nt: TGTGCCAGCAGCGATGATATAGCGGGAGCCAAAAACATTCAGTACTTC

clone_size: -
d_call: TRBD2
j_call: TRBJ2-1
v_call: TRBV13
cdr3_aa: CASSPPVSSGRIYEQFF
cdr3_nt: TGTGCCAGCAGCCCGCCAGTATCTAGCGGGAGAATATATGAGCAGTTCTTC

clone_size: -
d_call: -
j_call: TRBJ1-5
v_call: TRBV19
cdr3_aa: CASSPGTGGQPQHF
cdr3_nt: TGTGCCAGTAGTCCCGGGACGGGGGGTCAGCCCCAGCATTTT

clone_size: once
d_call: -
j_call: TRBJ1-1
v_call: TRBV29-1
cdr3_aa: CSARDPENTEAFF
cdr3_nt: TGCAGCGCAAGAGACCCTGAGAACACTGAAGCTTTCTTT

clone_size: -
d_call: -
j_call: TRBJ2-7
v_call: TRBV11-2
cdr3_aa: CASNPGLPNEQYF
cdr3_nt: TGTGCCAGCAACCCGGGACTCCCAAACGAGCAGTACTTC

clone_size: -
d_call: TRBD2
j_call: TRBJ2-7
v_call: TRBV14
cdr3_aa: CASSRTRGYYEQYF
cdr3_nt: TGTGCCAGCAGCCGGACTAGAGGGTACTACGAGCAGTACTTC

clone_size: -
d_call: -
j_call: TRBJ2-3
v_call: TRBV2
cdr3_aa: CASSGTQRGTDTQYF
cdr3_nt: TGTGCCAGCAGTGGGACTCAAAGGGGCACAGATACGCAGTATTTT